This T cell receptor (beta chain) is drawn from a study of blood T cell repertoires in COVID-19. Study as a whole: T cells, B-cell-depleted T cells, or PBMCs supplied cDNA or gDNA.

This CDR3 region has 13 residues. Germline loops: CDR1 WSHSY, CDR2 SAAADI. J lost 6 bases, V lost 6 bases, and 4 bases had no gene match. Assay used: immunoSEQ multiplex PCR; TCRdb lists only in-frame clones, some missing. The sample lists some 120,000 clones, around 89% occurring once. A note on this clone: Other nucleotide sequences from this sample produce the same CDR3.

Material for sequencing was peripheral blood. The chain recombines TRBV10-2 with TRBJ2-1, with 8 bases fitting TRBD1. The origin of this receptor is a human donor in a cohort sampled during active COVID-19. The CDR3, as DNA: TGCGCCAGCAGACTCGACAGGGGCAATGAGCAGTTCTTC. This encodes CASRLDRGNEQFF.